This is a list of T cell receptor beta chains from one sample in a study of T cell responses to AZD1222 COVID-19 vaccine. The method was immunoSEQ multiplex PCR; TCRdb's version includes in-frame clones alone and lacks a portion of them. The top ten clones hold approximately 5.2% of a sample with 130,000 to 150,000 clones, more than 75% of them seen once. Sequenced material: peripheral blood, taken on day 0 of AZD1222 vaccination. These receptors were obtained from an adult in good health. Both conserved end residues are part of each CDR3. Fields, in order: J gene, D gene, V gene, clone size, CDR3 protein, CDR3 DNA. A D gene is named only where the DNA matches it firmly. A row's size may be missing; if present it is once, few, many or a size class.

>TRBJ2-1|NA|TRBV5-1|NA
CASSWGGGQNEQFF
TGCGCCAGCAGCTGGGGTGGGGGGCAGAATGAGCAGTTCTTC
>TRBJ2-4|NA|TRBV5-1|NA
CASSLDPVAKNIQYF
TGCGCCAGCAGCTTGGATCCCGTAGCCAAAAACATTCAGTACTTC
>TRBJ1-1|NA|TRBV4-1|once
CASSQGGGEMNTEAFF
TGCGCCAGCAGCCAAGGGGGTGGAGAGATGAACACTGAAGCTTTCTTT
>TRBJ1-5|NA|TRBV4-1|NA
CASSQGSMWPQHF
TGCGCCAGCAGCCAAGGGTCCATGTGGCCCCAGCATTTT
>TRBJ2-3|TRBD2|TRBV19|NA
CASTIAGAYTDTQYF
TGTGCCAGTACTATAGCGGGAGCATACACAGATACGCAGTATTTT
>TRBJ2-3|NA|TRBV7-3|once
CASSSAGGTDTQYF
TGTGCCAGCAGCTCCGCAGGGGGGACAGATACGCAGTATTTT
>TRBJ1-2|NA|TRBV7-3|NA
CASSPGSNYGYTF
TGTGCCAGCAGCCCCGGGTCTAACTATGGCTACACCTTC
>TRBJ2-6|TRBD2|TRBV5-1|NA
CASSPRGSGRSGANVLTF
TGCGCCAGCAGCCCAAGGGGTAGCGGGCGCTCTGGGGCCAACGTCCTGACTTTC
>TRBJ1-2|NA|TRBV6-5|NA
CASSPSRYGYTF
TGTGCCAGCAGTCCGTCACGCTATGGCTACACCTTC
>TRBJ1-2|NA|TRBV19|few
CASRGFYGYTF
TGTGCCAGTAGGGGATTCTATGGCTACACCTTC
>TRBJ2-2|NA|TRBV4-3|NA
CASSQPQPSGELFF
TGCGCCAGCAGCCAGCCGCAGCCCTCCGGGGAGCTGTTTTTT
>TRBJ2-7|NA|TRBV19|NA
CASNNGFGEQYF
TGTGCCAGTAATAATGGGTTTGGCGAGCAGTACTTC
>TRBJ2-2|NA|TRBV4-3|NA
CASSRQKTGELFF
TGCGCCAGCAGCAGACAGAAGACCGGGGAGCTGTTTTTT
>TRBJ2-5|TRBD2|TRBV5-1|NA
CASSPGLAGVQETQYF
TGCGCCAGCAGCCCCGGACTAGCGGGGGTTCAAGAGACCCAGTACTTC
>TRBJ1-2|NA|TRBV20-1|NA
CSASQRYGYTF
TGCAGTGCTAGTCAGAGATATGGCTACACCTTC
>TRBJ1-2|NA|TRBV19|few
CASRNRALNYGYTF
TGTGCCAGTAGAAACAGAGCCCTGAACTATGGCTACACCTTC
>TRBJ2-7|TRBD1|TRBV6-5|NA
CASSLLTGGNYEQYF
TGTGCCAGCAGTCTTCTTACAGGGGGCAACTACGAGCAGTACTTC
>TRBJ2-3|TRBD2|TRBV4-3|NA
CASSQDRGGLTQYF
TGCGCCAGCAGCCAAGATCGGGGGGGGCTTACGCAGTATTTT
>TRBJ1-1|TRBD1|TRBV4-1|once
CASSPGQGGTEAFF
TGCGCCAGCAGCCCCGGACAGGGGGGCACTGAAGCTTTCTTT
>TRBJ2-7|TRBD2|TRBV5-7|NA
CASSTSGMVSYEQYF
TGTGCCAGCAGCACTAGCGGGATGGTCTCCTACGAGCAGTACTTC
>TRBJ2-1|NA|TRBV2|once
CASTGYLSYNEQFF
TGTGCCAGCACCGGTTATCTGTCCTACAATGAGCAGTTCTTC
>TRBJ1-6|NA|TRBV18|NA
CASSPLDGVNSPLHF
TGTGCCAGCTCACCCCTGGACGGAGTTAATTCACCCCTCCACTTT
>TRBJ2-3|NA|TRBV7-2|NA
CASSLRGSAGDTQYF
TGTGCCAGCAGCTTGAGGGGTTCGGCCGGAGATACGCAGTATTTT
>TRBJ2-7|TRBD1|TRBV5-6|NA
CASSSWTGESYEQYF
TGTGCCAGCAGCTCATGGACAGGCGAGTCCTACGAGCAGTACTTC
>TRBJ2-1|TRBD2|TRBV19|NA
CASSSRTSGNEQFF
TGTGCCAGTAGTTCGCGGACTAGCGGGAATGAGCAGTTCTTC
>TRBJ1-2|TRBD1|TRBV5-6|NA
CASSLQGNYGYTF
TGTGCCAGCAGTTTACAGGGGAACTATGGCTACACCTTC
>TRBJ1-6|NA|TRBV7-2|NA
CASSLETVGAENSPLHF
TGTGCCAGCAGCTTAGAAACGGTGGGGGCTGAGAATTCACCCCTCCACTTT
>TRBJ2-2|NA|TRBV4-2|few
CASSQPRSRTAGELFF
TGTGCCAGCAGCCAACCCAGAAGCCGTACGGCCGGGGAGCTGTTTTTT
>TRBJ2-2|TRBD1|TRBV7-9|NA
CASSDRGLNTGELFF
TGTGCCAGCTCAGACAGGGGGCTAAACACCGGGGAGCTGTTTTTT
>TRBJ1-2|NA|TRBV15|NA
CATSRDLGDNYGYTF
TGTGCCACCAGCAGAGATCTCGGAGATAACTATGGCTACACCTTC
>TRBJ1-5|NA|TRBV5-4|NA
CASSLNGVGQPQHF
TGTGCCAGCAGCTTGAACGGAGTGGGGCAGCCCCAGCATTTT
>TRBJ2-7|NA|TRBV5-5|NA
CASRESLGSYEQYF
TGTGCCAGCAGGGAAAGTCTCGGCTCCTACGAGCAGTACTTC
>TRBJ1-3|TRBD1|TRBV6-5|NA
CATGDRGYGNTIYF
TGTGCCACAGGTGACAGGGGATACGGAAACACCATATATTTT
>TRBJ2-7|TRBD2|TRBV6-2/TRBV6-3|NA
CASSYSTSGGSEQYF
TGTGCCAGCAGTTACTCGACTAGCGGGGGGAGCGAGCAGTACTTC